This record concerns one T cell receptor beta chain sequence. Which antigen it targets is not known. One base away there is no much larger clone; base qualities are not given. There are 16 amino acids in the CDR3, from cysteine to phenylalanine inclusive. CDR3 DNA only is kept here, 48 bases in frame from base 1. Ends trimmed: V by 2 bases, J by 10 bases; bases unmatched to a gene: 14. The germline V gene yields MNHEY for CDR1 and SVGEGT for CDR2. The data are from a study of blood T cell repertoires in COVID-19 (dated by TCRdb to the early 2020s). Regarding the research as a whole: Samples from collaborators originated in the United States, Italy and Spain and spanned both the acute and convalescent phases of COVID-19. The samples were drawn from the first 160 participants of the ongoing ImmuneRACE study and from 1,254 subjects provided by 6 global collaborators. Where HLA class I and class II types were available, the types were taken from metadata supplied by the sample provider, not from assay-based typing. A de-identified subject ID, COVID-19 status, age in years and sex were almost always included in the sample metadata. Deeply sampled blood TCRbeta repertoires from subjects exposed to, actively infected with, or recovered from COVID-19 were included in the dataset. The prospective study material was composed of cDNA or gDNA derived from T cells, B-cell-depleted T cells, or PBMCs. The repertoires were made available in a free public database intended to serve as a resource for research on the immune response to SARS-CoV-2.

TCRbeta CDR3 regions were amplified from genomic DNA using the immunoSEQ Assay, a bias-controlled multiplex PCR. The original pipeline was this. Within the assay, amplification of reference gene primers was used to estimate how many nucleated cells each sample contained. Sequence reads were collapsed and filtered to measure the absolute abundance of every unique TCRbeta CDR3 rearrangement. For each sample, productive Simpson clonality was calculated by taking the square root of Simpson's diversity index across productive rearrangements. TCRdb provides this immuneACCESS table in a form limited to in-frame rearrangements. Some clones are lacking; in checked studies, under half of them reflect an unresolved V gene, and why the rest are absent is not known. The V and J calls and the clone size are those of that table, but D and trimming were determined from the DNA. Here the sample has about 180,000 clones; 65% to 90% occur a single time. The ten largest clones add up to under 9.5% of the sample.

Study-level results and caveats: The quantity of clinical and demographic metadata differed by source and by participant and was supplied without curation.

Collaborating institutions collected whole blood in K2EDTA tubes following their own protocols. For TCRbeta analysis, collaborators shipped samples as frozen whole blood, isolated PBMCs, or DNA extracted from either of those sample types. The sequence links TRBV6-2 or TRBV6-3 to TRBJ1-5; TRBD1 aligns with 7 central bases. The sequence came from a man in his fifties or sixties with active or convalescent COVID-19. The source material was peripheral blood. The DNA sequence is given as TGTGCCAGCAGTTACCTTGGGACAGAGAGGGATCGACCCCAGCATTTT. Its amino acids are CASSYLGTERDRPQHF.